The TCR beta chain under discussion was sequenced for a study of T cell responses to AZD1222 COVID-19 vaccine (dated by TCRdb to the early 2020s). The study in broad terms: AZD1222 recipients given second doses at about 4 weeks or at about 12 weeks were pooled, since spike-specific TCR depth and breadth were not found to differ between the two schedules. Trial participants were enrolled into age subgroups of 18-55, 56-69 and 70-plus years, which contained approximately 150, 28 and 58 TCR-sequenced participants, respectively. TCR sequencing covered some 240 trial participants: 200 to 220 given two doses of AZD1222 and around 26 given two doses of MenACWY control vaccine.

Counted from cysteine to phenylalanine, this CDR3 has 12 amino acids. Of the read, only the CDR3 DNA is kept; its 36 bases are in frame from base 1. Looking up the germline V gene yields CDR1 SQVTM and CDR2 ANQGSEA. V lost 6 bases and J lost 6 bases, and the count of bases not matched to a germline gene is 5. Overall results and qualifications from the work: The vaccine-associated CD4 TCRs covered the entire spike protein, and the dominant responses fell in regions 160-218 and 743-854. Reportedly, almost half of the unique spike-specific TCRs recognized epitopes lying outside the regions that are mutated in the B.1.351 and B.1.1.7 variants. Only six AZD1222 recipients were SARS-CoV-2 seropositive at baseline, limiting conclusions about previously exposed vaccinees. Most participants were white British and females outnumbered males, and the authors suggested that clonal diversity may have been underestimated. The 56-69-year group was small, and its depth increase did not reach significance, likely because of low power. Because no day 14 peak-response samples were available, the repertoires could be characterized only after the peak T cell response. After two AZD1222 doses, spike-specific TCR breadth and depth were significantly higher than at day 0 and than in MenACWY recipients.

This clone was counted once. Its antigen specificity is not known. Per-base quality was not reported, and no clone a single base away is much larger than it. Interpreted using the paper, the time point label stands for: baseline before first vaccination. Vaccinee samples were obtained from the UK trials COV001 and COV002, which included a single-blind randomized controlled phase 2/3 trial of AZD1222 (ChAdOx1 nCoV-19) in healthy adults. Trial participant PBMC samples were collected at day 0 and day 28 after the second dose for TCRbeta chain sequencing. The CDR3 regions of human TCRbeta chains were analyzed by immunosequencing. Regarding the original processing steps: TCRs in the repertoires were compared against a reference library of SARS-CoV-2-specific TCRs that had been generated with the MIRA antigen-specificity platform. Breadth was defined as the fraction of unique TCRs that were SARS-CoV-2-associated. Depth was defined as the fraction of total T cells that were SARS-CoV-2-associated. Using the MIRA data, each spike-specific TCR was mapped to the spike region that the TCR reacts to and placed in a CD4 or CD8 class. Log10-transformed breadth and depth values were compared by one-way ANOVA with Sidak's multiple comparisons tests. This immuneACCESS table, as held by TCRdb, lists in-frame sequences with V and J called but not all clones. Of the missing ones, under half trace to an unresolved V gene in checked studies; the others have no known cause. That table supplies the V and J calls and clone size; D and trimming were determined from the DNA. This sample comprises 100,000 to 150,000 clones, under 90% of them detected only once. The top ten clones comprise 5.5% to 7% of the sample.

This sequence originates from an adult in good health. The sample here was peripheral blood, taken on day 0 of AZD1222 vaccination. Here the chain combines TRBV29-1 and TRBJ1-1, with 9 bases matching TRBD1. The base sequence is TGCAGCGTCGAGGGACAGGGCTCTGAAGCTTTCTTT. Its protein reads: CSVEGQGSEAFF.